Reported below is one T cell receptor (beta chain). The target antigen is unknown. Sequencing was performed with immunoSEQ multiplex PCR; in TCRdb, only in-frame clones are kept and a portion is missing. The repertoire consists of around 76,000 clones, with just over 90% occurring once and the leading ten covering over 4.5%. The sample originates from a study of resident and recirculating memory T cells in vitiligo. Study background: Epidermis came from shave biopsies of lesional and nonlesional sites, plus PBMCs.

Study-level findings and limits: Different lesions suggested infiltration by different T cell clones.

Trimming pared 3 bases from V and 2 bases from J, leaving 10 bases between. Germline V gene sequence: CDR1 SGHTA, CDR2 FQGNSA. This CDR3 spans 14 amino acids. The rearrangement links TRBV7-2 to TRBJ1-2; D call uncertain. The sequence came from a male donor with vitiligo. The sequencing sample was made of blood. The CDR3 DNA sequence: TGTGCCAGCAGCTTCATCCGGGAAAACTATGGCTACACCTTC. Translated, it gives CASSFIRENYGYTF.